This T cell receptor (beta chain) appears in the sequencing data of a study of response to subunit inactivated influenza vaccine. Study-level results: Few additional T cells are recruited per seasonal influenza vaccination, authors suggested.

The CDR3 is 17 residues long. Looked up from germline, CDR1 is MNHEY and CDR2 is SVGEGT. With 3 bases clipped from V and 3 bases from J, the junction kept 13 bases outside the gene matches. TCRdb reanalysed the RT-PCR reads using MiXCR and keeps one entry per CDR3 protein. The sample holds over 800,000 distinct CDR3 sequences; roughly 20% are singletons and the top ten take roughly 10%. In the case of this clonotype: Its matching antigen is unknown.

The J gene is TRBJ2-7, the V gene TRBV6-2 or TRBV6-3; 8 nucleotides align to TRBD1. This specimen consisted of PBMCs from blood, obtained 5 days after vaccination. This sequence was found in a middle-aged man who received an inactivated influenza vaccine. The CDR3 region is CASSYPTQGEVVYEQYF. DNA of the CDR3: TGTGCCAGCAGTTATCCGACACAGGGGGAGGTGGTCTACGAGCAGTACTTC.